A selection of T cell receptor beta chains follows, all from one sample in a study of PD-1 blockade in classical Hodgkin lymphoma. The protocol was immunoSEQ multiplex PCR, while the TCRdb copy is restricted to in-frame clones and leaves out a portion. This sample carries 17,000 or so clones, just under 85% of them seen once, and the ten largest clones take 8% to 8.5%. The sequencing input was peripheral blood mononuclear cells (PBMCs). The receptors were gathered from a human donor with classical Hodgkin lymphoma. CDR3s include the opening cysteine and the closing phenylalanine or tryptophan. The D gene is left open where the match is weak. Clone sizes are given selectively: once, few, many, or a class where the clone is expanded.

clone size: .
D gene: .
J gene: TRBJ1-1
V gene: TRBV6-5
CDR3 DNA: TGTGCCAGCAGTTACAGGGTTGGGGAGACCACTGAAGCTTTCTTT
CDR3 protein: CASSYRVGETTEAFF

clone size: .
D gene: .
J gene: TRBJ2-5
V gene: TRBV6-1
CDR3 DNA: TGTGCCAGCAGTGAAGCGCCCGGTAGAGAGACCCAGTACTTC
CDR3 protein: CASSEAPGRETQYF

clone size: .
D gene: TRBD1
J gene: TRBJ1-1
V gene: TRBV7-2
CDR3 DNA: TGTGCCAGCAGCTTGGGACAGGGGAACACTGAAGCTTTCTTT
CDR3 protein: CASSLGQGNTEAFF

clone size: .
D gene: .
J gene: TRBJ2-7
V gene: TRBV28
CDR3 DNA: TGTGCCAGCAGTTTTTACGGGACATTTCTCGAGCAGTACTTC
CDR3 protein: CASSFYGTFLEQYF

clone size: .
D gene: .
J gene: TRBJ1-2
V gene: TRBV19
CDR3 DNA: TGTGCCAGTAGTCTCCGGGGTCGTAGCCACTATGGCTACACCTTC
CDR3 protein: CASSLRGRSHYGYTF

clone size: .
D gene: .
J gene: TRBJ2-1
V gene: TRBV6-6
CDR3 DNA: TGTGCCAGCAGCTCGGACTGGTGGGAGCAGTTCTTC
CDR3 protein: CASSSDWWEQFF

clone size: .
D gene: TRBD2
J gene: TRBJ2-7
V gene: TRBV11-2
CDR3 DNA: TGTGCCAGCAGCTTAGAACGAGGGTATAGCGGGAGGTATGTTGTCTACGAGCAGTACTTC
CDR3 protein: CASSLERGYSGRYVVYEQYF

clone size: .
D gene: TRBD2
J gene: TRBJ2-7
V gene: TRBV5-4
CDR3 DNA: TGTGCCAGCAGCCAGAGCGGGATCCTCTCCTACGAGCAGTACTTC
CDR3 protein: CASSQSGILSYEQYF

clone size: .
D gene: TRBD1
J gene: TRBJ1-3
V gene: TRBV18
CDR3 DNA: TGTGCCAGCTCACCCGGGACAGGGGCAGGAAACACCATATATTTT
CDR3 protein: CASSPGTGAGNTIYF

clone size: .
D gene: TRBD1
J gene: TRBJ2-7
V gene: TRBV28
CDR3 DNA: TGTGCCAGCGATGGGACAGGGGGCGCGGCCTACGAGCAGTACTTC
CDR3 protein: CASDGTGGAAYEQYF

clone size: .
D gene: TRBD1
J gene: TRBJ2-5
V gene: TRBV6-1
CDR3 DNA: TGTGCCAGCAGTGATGGGACAGGGGCGGGGACCCAGTACTTC
CDR3 protein: CASSDGTGAGTQYF

clone size: .
D gene: TRBD1
J gene: TRBJ1-4
V gene: TRBV5-6
CDR3 DNA: TGTGCCAGCAGCCGGGACAGAAATGAAAAACTGTTTTTT
CDR3 protein: CASSRDRNEKLFF

clone size: once
D gene: TRBD1
J gene: TRBJ1-5
V gene: TRBV5-1
CDR3 DNA: TGCGCCAGCAGGTGGGGGACAGATTCTAGACAGCCCCAGCATTTT
CDR3 protein: CASRWGTDSRQPQHF

clone size: .
D gene: .
J gene: TRBJ1-5
V gene: TRBV10-3
CDR3 DNA: TGTGCCATCAGTGAGTCGATGCAGCCCCAGCATTTT
CDR3 protein: CAISESMQPQHF

clone size: .
D gene: TRBD2
J gene: TRBJ2-5
V gene: TRBV7-3
CDR3 DNA: TGTGCCAGCAGCTTATCGGGAGGGCCGGGAGAGACCCAGTACTTC
CDR3 protein: CASSLSGGPGETQYF

clone size: .
D gene: .
J gene: TRBJ2-7
V gene: TRBV15
CDR3 DNA: TGTGCCACCAGCATGGGGGGACAGATCTACGAGCAGTACTTC
CDR3 protein: CATSMGGQIYEQYF

clone size: .
D gene: .
J gene: TRBJ2-1
V gene: TRBV14
CDR3 DNA: TGTGCCAGCAGCCATCGGGCCGTCTACAATGAGCAGTTCTTC
CDR3 protein: CASSHRAVYNEQFF

clone size: .
D gene: TRBD2
J gene: TRBJ2-3
V gene: TRBV19
CDR3 DNA: TGTGCCAGTAGACCCCGGGTAGCGGGTTCACCGAGGAGCACAGATACGCAGTATTTT
CDR3 protein: CASRPRVAGSPRSTDTQYF

clone size: .
D gene: TRBD1
J gene: TRBJ1-6
V gene: TRBV6-5
CDR3 DNA: TGTGCCGCCAGGGACAGGGTTGATTCACCCCTCCACTTT
CDR3 protein: CAARDRVDSPLHF

clone size: .
D gene: .
J gene: TRBJ2-1
V gene: TRBV25-1
CDR3 DNA: TGTGCCAGCAGTGAATTTGAGGGCCAGGGGAACAATGAGCAGTTCTTC
CDR3 protein: CASSEFEGQGNNEQFF

clone size: .
D gene: TRBD1
J gene: TRBJ1-5
V gene: TRBV28
CDR3 DNA: TGTGCCAGCAGTTGGAACAGGGGGCTTTATAGCAATCAGCCCCAGCATTTT
CDR3 protein: CASSWNRGLYSNQPQHF

clone size: .
D gene: .
J gene: TRBJ1-4
V gene: TRBV25-1
CDR3 DNA: TGTGCCAGCAGTCCAGGGACGGTTGAAAAACTGTTTTTT
CDR3 protein: CASSPGTVEKLFF

clone size: .
D gene: .
J gene: TRBJ2-1
V gene: TRBV7-9
CDR3 DNA: TGTGCCAGCAGCTTAGGACAGGAGAGAGATGAGCAGTTCTTC
CDR3 protein: CASSLGQERDEQFF

clone size: .
D gene: .
J gene: TRBJ2-7
V gene: TRBV9
CDR3 DNA: TGTGCCAGCAGCGTAGGAACTCTATCGACCCACGAGCAGTACTTC
CDR3 protein: CASSVGTLSTHEQYF

clone size: .
D gene: .
J gene: TRBJ1-1
V gene: TRBV28
CDR3 DNA: TGTGCCAGCGCCGGTACTCGTGTAGCTTTCTTT
CDR3 protein: CASAGTRVAFF

clone size: .
D gene: TRBD2
J gene: TRBJ2-7
V gene: TRBV19
CDR3 DNA: TGTGCCAGTAGTCGCCAGCGGGAGAGCTCCTACGAGCAGTACTTC
CDR3 protein: CASSRQRESSYEQYF

clone size: .
D gene: TRBD2
J gene: TRBJ2-1
V gene: TRBV5-5
CDR3 DNA: TGTGCCAGCAGCTTGGACTGGCAGGGGTCTCTAGCGGGGAACTACAATGAGCAGTTCTTC
CDR3 protein: CASSLDWQGSLAGNYNEQFF